These 19 T cell receptor beta chains came from one sample sequenced in a study of blood T cell repertoires in COVID-19. Sequencing used immunoSEQ multiplex PCR; TCRdb keeps in-frame clones, though not all of them. Here the sample spans roughly 120,000 clones, around 80% being singletons. Source material: peripheral blood. The receptors stem from an elderly woman with active or convalescent COVID-19.

Regarding this clone: One end of the junction fails to match germline, which may point to a read error. The V call is TRBV7-7, the J call TRBJ2-7, with D tentatively TRBD2 (6 bases). The germline CDR1 and CDR2 sequences are SSHAT and FNYEAQ (reference sequence). CDR3 length: 14 amino acids. CDR3 protein: CASSLRERGYEQYF. The CDR3 coding sequence is TGTGCTAGCAGCCTTCGGGAGAGAGGCTACGAGCAGTACTTC.

This chain joins TRBV28 and TRBJ2-7; tentative D call: TRBD2 (6 bases). This CDR3 contains 11 residues. From germline, CDR1 is MDHEN and CDR2 SYDVKM. The germline V and J ends were trimmed by 5 bases and 4 bases, with 6 bases remaining between them. The CDR3 bases are TGTGCCAGCAGTGGGACTTACGAGCAGTACTTC. This gives the protein CASSGTYEQYF.

The chain employs TRBV6-5 and TRBJ2-5; 7 bases align to TRBD1. The CDR3 runs 11 residues. In germline, CDR1 is MNHEY, CDR2 SVGAGI. The V gene end was trimmed by 10 bases and the J gene end by 4 bases; junction bases not matched to a gene: 3. The CDR3 DNA reads TGTGCCAACCCAGGGGGAGAGACCCAGTACTTC. It translates to CANPGGETQYF.

The V call is TRBV20-1, the J call TRBJ2-3; 13 bases line up with TRBD2. CDR1 is DFQATT and CDR2 is SNEGSKA in the germline V gene (reference sequence). Trimming took 3 bases from V and 7 from J; bases not matched to a gene: 7. CDR3 length: 15 residues. The CDR3 DNA sequence: TGCAGTGCTAGTGAGGGACTAGCGGGGCCCTATACGCAGTATTTT. Protein sequence: CSASEGLAGPYTQYF.

The CDR3 region has the DNA TGTGCCAGCCGTCTACGAGGCGCAGATACGCAGTATTTT. Translated: CASRLRGADTQYF. The chain links TRBV7-2 to TRBJ2-3; unclear D gene. The germline V and J ends were trimmed by 8 bases and 4 bases, with 13 bases remaining between them. Looked up from germline, CDR1 is SGHTA and CDR2 is FQGNSA. This CDR3 contains 13 residues.

The chain uses TRBV10-3 and TRBJ1-1; 9 positions agree with TRBD1. This CDR3 contains 13 residues. In germline, CDR1 is ENHRY, CDR2 SYGVKD. Trimming took 10 bases from V and 10 from J; bases not matched to a gene: 13. CDR3 DNA: TGTGCCAGCGGGACGGGACAGGGTGAGCTAGCTTTCTTT. As protein: CASGTGQGELAFF.

The chain combines TRBV5-4 with TRBJ2-3, with TRBD2 matching 16 bases. After removal of 4 bases from V and 5 bases from J, the junction contained 7 bases not matched to a gene. The CDR3 sequence is 17 residues long. CDR1 is SGHNT and CDR2 is YYREEE in the germline V gene (reference sequence). Here the CDR3 reads CASSPGTSGRAVDTQYF. CDR3 nucleotides: TGTGCCAGCAGCCCGGGGACTAGCGGGAGGGCGGTAGATACGCAGTATTTT.

This clone was seen more than once but under ten times. V gene TRBV9 combines with J gene TRBJ2-1, with 9 bases identical to TRBD2. With 3 bases clipped from V and 4 bases from J, the junction kept 5 bases outside the gene matches. Germline lookup yields CDR1 SGDLS and CDR2 YYNGEE. The CDR3 is 15 amino acids. CDR3 region: CASSATSGSYNEQFF. CDR3 nucleotide sequence: TGTGCCAGCAGCGCGACTAGCGGTTCGTACAATGAGCAGTTCTTC.

The chain joins TRBV19 to TRBJ2-2, with TRBD2 matching over 10 bases. In germline, CDR1 is LNHDA, CDR2 SQIVND (reference sequence). Trimming removed 5 bases from V and 8 bases from J; junction bases left unmatched: 11. This CDR3 contains 16 residues. CDR3 protein: CASSGIVAGGWGELFF. The CDR3 DNA reads TGTGCCAGTAGTGGTATAGTAGCGGGAGGATGGGGGGAGCTGTTTTTT.

Notes on this clone: This CDR3 fails to terminate in the conserved phenylalanine or tryptophan, so it likely reflects a read error. The DNA is omitted, as the CDR3 cannot be located on it reliably, and the CDR3 follows TCRdb's listing. The J gene is TRBJ1-2, the V gene TRBV15. Germline V lookup: CDR1 LNHNV, CDR2 YYDKDF (reference sequence). The CDR3 is 12 amino acids long, termini counted. The CDR3 spells CATSNGRRPEIA.

V usage is TRBV5-5 and J usage is TRBJ2-5, with TRBD2 identical over 7 bases. Germline V gene data show CDR1 as SGHKS and CDR2 as YYEKEE (reference sequence). The trim removed 2 bases at V and 5 bases at J, leaving 15 bases unmatched. CDR3 length: 17 amino acids. The CDR3 DNA is TGTGCCAGCAGCTTCTTAGCCAGCGGGATAGCGCCCGAGACCCAGTACTTC. Translated: CASSFLASGIAPETQYF.

This chain joins TRBV6-5 and TRBJ2-3, with 9 bases fitting TRBD1. CDR3 length equals 15 residues. J gave up 1 base and V 6 bases, and 5 bases lay outside the gene matches. The germline gives CDR1 MNHEY, CDR2 SVGAGI. The DNA for the CDR3 is TGTGCCAGCAGCCAACAGGGGGCGGGCACAGATACGCAGTATTTT. Amino acids: CASSQQGAGTDTQYF.

The chain has TRBV4-1 and TRBJ1-5; TRBD1 matches 7 bases. Germline assignment: CDR1 MGHRA and CDR2 YSYEKL. There are 17 residues in the CDR3. The V gene end was trimmed by 1 base and the J gene end by 7 bases; junction bases not matched to a gene: 13. The CDR3 loop is CASSQVGVNRGGQPQHF. As DNA, the CDR3 is TGCGCCAGCAGCCAAGTAGGTGTCAACAGGGGAGGCCAGCCCCAGCATTTT.

In this sample, this clone turned up once. V is TRBV3-1 (or the pseudogene TRBV3-2) and J is TRBJ1-1; weak D call: TRBD1 (5 bases). V shed 4 bases and J shed 5 bases, with 14 bases lying between them. This CDR3 comprises 14 residues. Germline V gene sequence: CDR1 LGHDT, CDR2 YNNKEL (reference sequence). The CDR3 here is CASSPGVVSTEAFF. DNA for the CDR3: TGTGCCAGCAGCCCGGGGGTGGTCAGTACTGAAGCTTTCTTT.

V and J are TRBV10-3 and TRBJ2-1; 7 bases agree with TRBD1. There are 14 residues in the CDR3. V gave up 7 bases and J gave up 8 bases; unmatched junction bases: 11. Germline lookup yields CDR1 ENHRY and CDR2 SYGVKD. CDR3 loop: CAITPDRQSDEQFF. In nucleotides, the CDR3 is TGTGCCATCACCCCGGACAGGCAAAGCGATGAGCAGTTCTTC.

This clone is a singleton in its sample. The chain joins TRBV2 to TRBJ2-1, with 9 bases that match TRBD1. This CDR3 has 15 amino acids. Unmatched junction bases numbered 7, after V lost 3 bases and J lost 7 bases. CDR1 is SNHLY, CDR2 FYNNEI, per germline. CDR3 sequence reads: CASSEDRGRVNEQFF. The CDR3 bases are TGTGCCAGCAGTGAGGACAGGGGCCGGGTAAATGAGCAGTTCTTC.

The chain uses TRBV25-1 and TRBJ1-6; D is uncertain. V dropped 4 bases and J dropped 10 bases, with 14 bases sitting between them. CDR3 length: 14 residues. The germline V gene encodes CDR1 MGHDK and CDR2 SYGVNS. CDR3 sequence: CASSAVIQNSPLHF. The CDR3 bases are TGTGCCAGCAGTGCTGTAATTCAGAACTCACCCCTCCACTTT.

This clone was counted only a few times. The chain links TRBV15 to TRBJ1-5; D is undetermined. Germline CDR1 LNHNV, CDR2 YYDKDF (reference sequence). There are 15 residues in the CDR3. V lost 0 bases, J lost 2 bases, and 8 bases lay in between. The CDR3 spells CATSRDSRGNQPQHF. The CDR3 DNA reads as TGTGCCACCAGCAGAGACAGTCGGGGCAATCAGCCCCAGCATTTT.

The J gene is TRBJ2-3, the V gene TRBV19; 7 nucleotides align to TRBD2. The germline gives CDR1 LNHDA, CDR2 SQIVND (reference sequence). The CDR3 runs 14 residues. J was trimmed by 1 base and V by 8 bases; bases with no gene match: 6. CDR3 sequence reads: CASVNAGGTDTQYF. The CDR3 nucleotides are TGTGCCAGTGTAAACGCGGGGGGCACAGATACGCAGTATTTT.